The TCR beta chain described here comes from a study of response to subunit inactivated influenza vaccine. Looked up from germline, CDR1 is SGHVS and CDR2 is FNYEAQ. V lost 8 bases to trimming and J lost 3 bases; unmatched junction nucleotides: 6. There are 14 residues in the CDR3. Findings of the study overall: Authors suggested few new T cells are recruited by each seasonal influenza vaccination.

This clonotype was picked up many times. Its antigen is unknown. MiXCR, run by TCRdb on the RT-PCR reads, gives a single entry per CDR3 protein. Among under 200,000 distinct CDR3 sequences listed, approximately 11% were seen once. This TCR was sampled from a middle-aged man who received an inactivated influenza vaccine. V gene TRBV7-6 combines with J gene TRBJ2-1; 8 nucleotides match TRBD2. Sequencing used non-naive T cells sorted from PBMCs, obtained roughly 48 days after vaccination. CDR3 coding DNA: TGTGCCAGCTCACTAGCGGAGGTCTACAATGAGCAGTTCTTC. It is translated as CASSLAEVYNEQFF.